Presented here are 13 T cell receptor beta chains from one specimen sequenced in a study of shared T cell receptors in the human thymus. This table comes from immunoSEQ multiplex PCR, and its TCRdb copy is limited to in-frame clones, with some not included. The sample holds roughly 700,000 clones, roughly 90% seen once. The data were also submitted as part of a second study, on human thymus T cells.

Sequenced: thymocytes. The receptors shown here come from a boy in the first two years of life with a congenital heart defect.

The gene calls are TRBV29-1 and TRBJ1-2; D gene unclear. Trimming cost V 0 bases and J 7 bases, with 15 bases left between them. Germline values: CDR1 SQVTM, CDR2 ANQGSEA. CDR3 size: 14 residues. The CDR3 loop reads CSVEERARGFGYTF. As DNA, the CDR3 is TGCAGCGTTGAAGAGCGAGCTCGAGGATTTGGCTACACCTTC.

For the CDR3, the DNA is TGTGCCAGTAGTATAGGAGACAGGGACTATGGCTACACCTTC. Amino acid sequence: CASSIGDRDYGYTF. The chain employs TRBV19 and TRBJ1-2; TRBD1 matches at 7 bases. The length of the CDR3 is 14 residues. The germline CDR1 and CDR2 sequences are LNHDA and SQIVND (reference sequence). The V and J ends lost 1 base and 3 bases, in that order; junction bases with no gene match: 2.

The chain uses TRBV28 and TRBJ2-3; 11 bases line up with TRBD2. Germline V gives CDR1 MDHEN, CDR2 SYDVKM. The length of the CDR3 is 16 residues. Trimming cost V 6 bases and J 1 base; bases outside gene matches: 6. CDR3 sequence (DNA): TGTGCCAGCAGGTTAGCGGGAGGGTCTCGCACAGATACGCAGTATTTT. Protein sequence: CASRLAGGSRTDTQYF. The entire variable domain, with the rest obtained from reference TRBV28 and TRBJ2-3, is as follows: DVKVTQSSRYLVKRTGEKVFLECVQDMDHENMFWYRQDPGLGLRLIYFSYDVKMKEKGDIPEGYSVSREKKERFSLILESASTNQTSMYLCASRLAGGSRTDTQYFGPGTRLTVL.

V usage is TRBV4-2 and J usage is TRBJ2-1; TRBD2 aligns across 11 bases. The J segment lost 15 bases and the V segment lost 1 base, leaving 14 bases of the junction unmatched. Germline V gene lookup returns CDR1 LGHNA and CDR2 YNFKEQ. This CDR3 has 16 residues. CDR3 residues: CASSQGTSSGRPGPFF. The CDR3 nucleotides are TGTGCCAGCAGCCAAGGTACTTCTAGCGGGAGGCCCGGGCCGTTCTTC.

This chain links TRBV6-1 with TRBJ2-7, with D uncertain. Germline CDR1 reads MNHNS; CDR2 reads SASEGT. Trimming removed 2 bases at V and 5 bases at J, with 13 bases between. This CDR3 is built from 14 residues. In nucleotides, the CDR3 is TGTGCCAGCAGTGAACTCGGCAGGTTGGACGAGCAGTACTTC. It yields the protein CASSELGRLDEQYF.

Points on this clone: The sample contains more than one DNA sequence encoding this CDR3. The chain uses TRBV7-2 and TRBJ2-7; 8 nucleotides agree with TRBD2. The CDR3 consists of 15 residues. Germline CDR1 and CDR2: SGHTA and FQGNSA. V shed 1 base, J shed 2 bases, and the junction held 4 bases outside the gene matches. The CDR3: CASSLGLAGPYEQYF. The CDR3 DNA is TGTGCCAGCAGCTTAGGGCTAGCGGGTCCCTACGAGCAGTACTTC.

This chain connects TRBV6-5 to TRBJ1-5; 7 bases are a match to TRBD1. V was pared by 5 bases and J by 7 bases, with 11 bases of the junction left unmatched. Per germline, CDR1 MNHEY and CDR2 SVGAGI. The length of the CDR3 is 15 residues. The CDR3 loop reads CASSPKQGSRQPQHF. The CDR3 nucleotides are TGTGCCAGCAGTCCAAAACAGGGGTCGAGGCAGCCCCAGCATTTT.

This chain joins TRBV27 and TRBJ2-5; perhaps TRBD1 as D (5 bases). Trimming pared 8 bases from V and 1 base from J, leaving 11 bases between. The CDR3 spans 13 residues. The germline gives CDR1 MNHEY, CDR2 SMNVEV (reference sequence). The CDR3 region is CASSQGPQETQYF. The DNA of the CDR3 is TGTGCCAGCTCTCAGGGCCCCCAAGAGACCCAGTACTTC.

The chain uses TRBV5-6 and TRBJ2-3; D gene unclear. Germline V gene sequence: CDR1 SGHDT, CDR2 YYEEEE. This CDR3 spans 16 amino acids. Trimming shortened V by 4 bases and J by 0 bases, and 15 bases separated the two germline ends. CDR3 sequence: CASSAPGSSSTDTQYF. The CDR3 DNA reads as TGTGCCAGCAGCGCCCCCGGTTCCTCTAGCACAGATACGCAGTATTTT.

This clone has a handful of counts. This sequence joins TRBV7-9 and TRBJ2-1; TRBD2 agrees at 7 bases. V lost 5 bases and J lost 12; bases outside the gene matches: 10. The CDR3 loop spans 13 amino acids. Germline CDR1 is SEHNR and CDR2 is FQNEAQ (reference sequence). Here the CDR3 reads CASSPGTITGQFF. CDR3 in DNA: TGTGCCAGCAGCCCCGGGACTATCACGGGGCAGTTCTTC.

This clone was detected only once. The rearrangement uses TRBV6-4 and TRBJ1-2, with D possibly being TRBD1 (6 bases). The CDR3 contains 12 residues. In germline, CDR1 is MRHNA, CDR2 SNTAGT. V dropped 6 bases and J dropped 6 bases, with 11 bases sitting between them. The chain's CDR3 is CASSRGRDGYTF. CDR3 nucleotides: TGTGCCAGCAGCAGGGGAAGGGATGGCTACACCTTC.

V gene TRBV2 combines with J gene TRBJ2-4, with 8 bases identical to TRBD2. With 11 bases clipped from V and 7 bases from J, the junction kept 7 bases outside the gene matches. Germline-derived CDR1 and CDR2 are SNHLY and FYNNEI. The CDR3 covers 12 residues. CDR3 nucleotides: TGTGCCGGCTCGGGGGGGAGTAACATTCAGTACTTC. Amino acids: CAGSGGSNIQYF.

The chain couples TRBV7-9 to TRBJ2-7; 11 bases match TRBD1. Trimming cost V 4 bases and J 7 bases; bases outside gene matches: 12. Germline V gene lookup returns CDR1 SEHNR and CDR2 FQNEAQ (reference sequence). The CDR3 loop spans 16 amino acids. CDR3 amino acids: CASSSQAGTGGREQYF. DNA for the CDR3: TGTGCCAGCAGCTCTCAAGCAGGGACAGGGGGTCGGGAGCAGTACTTC.